This TCR beta chain came from a study of beta chain features in type 1 diabetes. This clone was found a few times. The whole isolated RNA underwent reverse transcription, so sequencing captured expressed TCRB transcripts. Assay used: immunoSEQ multiplex PCR; TCRdb lists only in-frame clones, some missing. The profile shows about 140,000 clones, roughly 10% of them singletons. The TCR originated in a woman aged 40 to 49 in good health. The sequenced sample was central memory CD4+ T cells from blood.

CDR3 region: CASSVWGSQETQYF. CDR3 nucleotide sequence: TGTGCCAGCAGTGTCTGGGGCTCCCAAGAGACCCAGTACTTC. This chain connects TRBV2 to TRBJ2-5; D is possibly TRBD1 (5 bases). Germline CDR1 reads SNHLY; CDR2 reads FYNNEI. V gave up 4 bases and J gave up 1 base, with 10 bases separating them. The CDR3 is made up of 14 amino acids.